This T cell receptor beta chain was recovered during a study of CD8+ T cells in alopecia areata. Study-wide findings and caveats: Clonality in lesional scalp, especially alopecia totalis/universalis, exceeded that of normal scalp. Alphabeta T cells residing in normal skin are also sequenced in scalp samples. TCR sharing was clearer in mice than between patients, perhaps partly owing to patient HLA diversity.

The length of the CDR3 is 13 residues. Trimming took off 5 bases at V and 3 bases at J, with 10 bases between the two ends. CDR1 and CDR2 from the germline V gene are MGHDK and SYGVNS. cDNA prepared by RNA extraction and subsequent reverse transcription served as the template for sequencing. Assay used: immunoSEQ multiplex PCR; TCRdb lists only in-frame clones, some missing. The sample comprises around 100,000 clones, less than 70% of which are singletons, and around 9% rests with the top ten. Comment on this clone: Antigen: not known.

The J gene is TRBJ2-5, the V gene TRBV25-1; D unresolved. Specimen: CD4+ T cells sorted from blood. The clonotype was recovered from a human donor in good health. The CDR3 DNA reads TGTGCCAGCAGTCAGGCAGCCGAAGAGACCCAGTACTTC. Protein: CASSQAAEETQYF. Full variable domain (missing parts from reference TRBV25-1 and TRBJ2-5): EADIYQTPRYLVIGTGKKITLECSQTMGHDKMYWYQQDPGMELHLIHYSYGVNSTEKGDLSSESTVSRIRTEHFPLTLESARPSHTSQYLCASSQAAEETQYFGPGTRLLVL.